This TCR beta chain was captured by sequencing in a study of beta chain features in type 1 diabetes. Study-level points and caveats: Fewer insertions but more deletions were seen at VDJ junctions in type 1 diabetes patients. Within the patient group, naive, central memory and Treg TCRB repertoires appeared more similar to each other than within healthy donors.

Expressed TCRB transcripts were sequenced because the entire RNA isolate underwent reverse transcription. Sequencing was performed with immunoSEQ multiplex PCR; in TCRdb, only in-frame clones are kept and a portion is missing. The profile shows about 620,000 clones, around a sixth of them singletons. CDR1 is KGHSH and CDR2 is LQKENI in the germline V gene. The V end was cut by 4 bases, the J end by 2 bases, with 14 bases between. This CDR3 is 15 amino acids long. As to this clone: Its target is not known.

The clonotype was recovered from a man aged 18 to 30 in good health. The J gene is TRBJ1-2, the V gene TRBV18, with D perhaps TRBD1 (6 bases). The specimen sequenced was naive CD4+ T cells from blood. Written as DNA, the CDR3 is TGTGCCAGCTCACTTAGTGGGGGGCAGAACTATGGCTACACCTTC. Its translation: CASSLSGGQNYGYTF.